Sequencing of this TCR beta chain was carried out in a study of T-cell memory formation after mild COVID-19. Study-wide context: The two donors had largely donor-specific TCR clusters.

Study findings and constraints: CD4+ contracting clones were mainly CM and EM; CD8+ ones, EMRA. Clones contracting day 15 to 85 were balanced CD4/CD8; later expanders leaned CD4+.

It was 5'RACE with constant-segment primers that produced the TCR alpha and TCR beta cDNA libraries, which carried sample barcodes and UMIs. MiXCR, applied by TCRdb to the 5' RACE reads, yields one record per CDR3 protein. The sample holds 140,000 to 150,000 distinct CDR3 sequences, roughly a quarter seen once. This clonotype turned up a few times. The target antigen is unknown. The V and J ends lost 1 base and 0 bases respectively, with 13 bases between them. The CDR3 is 16 amino acids. The germline CDR1 and CDR2 sequences are SEHNR and FQNEAQ (reference sequence). This rearrangement joins TRBV7-9 to TRBJ2-7; D gene unclear. Sequencing used PBMCs or a T cell subset sorted from them (not recorded which). This receptor was obtained from an adult woman who had mild COVID-19 (a few samples of this study predate the infection). Cell type and time point are not known. CDR3: CASSLVVGRGSYEQYF. DNA for the CDR3: TGTGCCAGCAGCTTAGTAGTAGGCAGAGGCTCCTACGAGCAGTACTTC.